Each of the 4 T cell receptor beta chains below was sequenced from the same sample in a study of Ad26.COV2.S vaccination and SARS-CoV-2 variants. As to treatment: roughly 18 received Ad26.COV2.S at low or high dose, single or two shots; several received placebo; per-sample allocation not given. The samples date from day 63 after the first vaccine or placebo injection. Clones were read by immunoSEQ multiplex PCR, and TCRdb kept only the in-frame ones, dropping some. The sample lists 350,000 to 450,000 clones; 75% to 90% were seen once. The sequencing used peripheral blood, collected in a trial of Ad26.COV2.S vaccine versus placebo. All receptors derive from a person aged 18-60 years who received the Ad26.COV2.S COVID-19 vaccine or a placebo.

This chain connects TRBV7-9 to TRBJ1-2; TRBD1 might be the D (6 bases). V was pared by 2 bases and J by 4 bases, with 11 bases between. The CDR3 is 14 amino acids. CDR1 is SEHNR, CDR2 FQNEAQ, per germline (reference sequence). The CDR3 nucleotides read TGTGCCAGCAGCTTATCTGACAGGCCCTATGGCTACACCTTC. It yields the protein CASSLSDRPYGYTF.

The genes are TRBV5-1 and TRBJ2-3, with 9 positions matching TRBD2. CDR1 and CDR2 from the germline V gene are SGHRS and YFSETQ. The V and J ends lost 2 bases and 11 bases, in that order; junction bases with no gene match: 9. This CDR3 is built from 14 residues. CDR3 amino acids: CASSLGGRAEGQYF. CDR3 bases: TGCGCCAGCAGCTTAGGCGGGAGGGCAGAGGGGCAGTATTTT.

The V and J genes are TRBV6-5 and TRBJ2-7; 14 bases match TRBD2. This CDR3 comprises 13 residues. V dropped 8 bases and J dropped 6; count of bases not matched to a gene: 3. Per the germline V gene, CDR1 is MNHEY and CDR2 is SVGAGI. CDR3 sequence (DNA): TGTGCCAGCGGACTAGCGGGAGGTTCCGAGCAGTACTTC. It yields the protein CASGLAGGSEQYF.

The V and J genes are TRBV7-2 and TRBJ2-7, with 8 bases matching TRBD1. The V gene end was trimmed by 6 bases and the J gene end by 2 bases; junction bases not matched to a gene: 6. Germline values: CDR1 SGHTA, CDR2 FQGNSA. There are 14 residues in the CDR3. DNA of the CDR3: TGTGCCAGCAGGGTTTCAGGGGGCACCTACGAGCAGTACTTC. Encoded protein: CASRVSGGTYEQYF.